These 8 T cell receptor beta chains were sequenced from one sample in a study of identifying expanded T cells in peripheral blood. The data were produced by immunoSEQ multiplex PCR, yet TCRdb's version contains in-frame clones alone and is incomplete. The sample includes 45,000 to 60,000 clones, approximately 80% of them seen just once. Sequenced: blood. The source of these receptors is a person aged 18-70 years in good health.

The CDR3 protein is CASSTRTSGRGFDEQFF. CDR3 nucleotides: TGTGCCAGCAGTACCAGGACTAGCGGGAGAGGTTTCGATGAGCAGTTCTTC. The V call is TRBV27, the J call TRBJ2-1; 13 positions agree with TRBD2. Germline CDR1 MNHEY, CDR2 SMNVEV (reference sequence). This CDR3 comprises 17 residues. Losses at the gene ends were 5 bases for V and 8 bases for J; bases not matched to a gene: 12.

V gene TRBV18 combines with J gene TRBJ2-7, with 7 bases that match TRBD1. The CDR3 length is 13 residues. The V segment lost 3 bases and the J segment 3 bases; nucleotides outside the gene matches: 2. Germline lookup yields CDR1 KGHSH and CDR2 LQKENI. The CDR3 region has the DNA TGTGCCAGCTCACCCGGGACAGACTACGAGCAGTACGTC. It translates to CASSPGTDYEQYV.

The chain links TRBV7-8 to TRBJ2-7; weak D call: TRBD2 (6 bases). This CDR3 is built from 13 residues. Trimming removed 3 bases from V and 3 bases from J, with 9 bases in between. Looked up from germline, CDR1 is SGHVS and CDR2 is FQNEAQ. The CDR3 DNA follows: TGTGCCAGCAGCTTCCTGGAGGGCTACGAGCAGTACGTC. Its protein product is CASSFLEGYEQYV.

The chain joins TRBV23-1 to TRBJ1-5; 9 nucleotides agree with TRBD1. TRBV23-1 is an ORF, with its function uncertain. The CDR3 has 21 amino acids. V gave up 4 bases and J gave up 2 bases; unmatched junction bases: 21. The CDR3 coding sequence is TGCGCCAGCAGTCCACCCACCTCGGGGACAGGGAGTAAGGAGGGCAATCAGCCCCAGCATTTT. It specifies CASSPPTSGTGSKEGNQPQHF.

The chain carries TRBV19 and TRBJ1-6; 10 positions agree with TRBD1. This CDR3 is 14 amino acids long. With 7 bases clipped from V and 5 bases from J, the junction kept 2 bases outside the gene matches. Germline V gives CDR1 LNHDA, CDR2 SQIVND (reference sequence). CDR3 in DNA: TGTGCCAGTAAAGACAGGGGGCATAATTCACCCCTCCACTTT. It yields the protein CASKDRGHNSPLHF.

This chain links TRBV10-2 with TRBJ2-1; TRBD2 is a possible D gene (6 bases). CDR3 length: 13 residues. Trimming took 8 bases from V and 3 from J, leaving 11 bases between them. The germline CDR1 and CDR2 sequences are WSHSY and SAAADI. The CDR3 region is CASRGLIYNEQFF. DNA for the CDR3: TGCGCCAGCCGGGGACTTATCTACAATGAGCAGTTCTTC.

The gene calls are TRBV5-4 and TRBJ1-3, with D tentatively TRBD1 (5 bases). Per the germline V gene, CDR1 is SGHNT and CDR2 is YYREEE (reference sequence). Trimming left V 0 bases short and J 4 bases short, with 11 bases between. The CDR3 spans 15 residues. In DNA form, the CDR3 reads TGTGCCAGCAGCTTGGTTGGAGGGGCGGGAAACACCATATATTTT. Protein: CASSLVGGAGNTIYF.

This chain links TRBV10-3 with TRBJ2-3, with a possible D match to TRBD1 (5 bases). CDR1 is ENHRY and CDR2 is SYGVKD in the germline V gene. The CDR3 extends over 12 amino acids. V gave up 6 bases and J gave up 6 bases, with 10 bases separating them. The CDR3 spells CAIRSGMDTQYF. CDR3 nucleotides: TGTGCCATCAGATCAGGGATGGATACGCAGTATTTT.